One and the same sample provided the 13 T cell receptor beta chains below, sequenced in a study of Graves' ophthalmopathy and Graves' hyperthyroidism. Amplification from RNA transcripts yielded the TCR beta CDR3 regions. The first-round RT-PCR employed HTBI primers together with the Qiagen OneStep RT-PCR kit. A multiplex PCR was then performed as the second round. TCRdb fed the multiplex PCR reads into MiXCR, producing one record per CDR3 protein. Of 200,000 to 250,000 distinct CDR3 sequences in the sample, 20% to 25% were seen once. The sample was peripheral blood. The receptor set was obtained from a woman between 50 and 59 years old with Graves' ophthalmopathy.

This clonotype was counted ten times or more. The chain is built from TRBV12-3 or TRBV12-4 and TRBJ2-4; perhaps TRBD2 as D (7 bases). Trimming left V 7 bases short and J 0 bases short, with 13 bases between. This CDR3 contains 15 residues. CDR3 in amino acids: CASTGGRGAKNIQYF. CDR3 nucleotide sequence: TGTGCCAGCACGGGGGGCAGGGGAGCCAAAAACATTCAGTACTTC.

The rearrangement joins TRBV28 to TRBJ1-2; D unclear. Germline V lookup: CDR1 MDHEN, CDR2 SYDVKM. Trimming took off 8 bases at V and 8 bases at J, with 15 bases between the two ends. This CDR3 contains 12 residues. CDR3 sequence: CASGEARGGYTF. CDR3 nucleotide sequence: TGTGCCAGCGGGGAGGCCCGGGGAGGCTACACCTTC.

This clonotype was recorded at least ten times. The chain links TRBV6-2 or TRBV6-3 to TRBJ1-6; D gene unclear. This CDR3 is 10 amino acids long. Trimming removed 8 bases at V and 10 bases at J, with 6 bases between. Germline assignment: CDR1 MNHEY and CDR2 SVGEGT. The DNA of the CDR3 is TGTGCCAGCCTGGCGTCACCCCTCCACTTT. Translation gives CASLASPLHF.

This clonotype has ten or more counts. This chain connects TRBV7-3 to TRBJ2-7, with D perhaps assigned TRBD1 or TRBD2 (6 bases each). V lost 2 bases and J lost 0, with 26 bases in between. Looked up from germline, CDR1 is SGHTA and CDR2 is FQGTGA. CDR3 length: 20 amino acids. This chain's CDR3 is CASSLSYGGVGPSSSYEQYF. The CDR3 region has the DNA TGTGCCAGCAGCTTATCTTACGGGGGCGTTGGGCCCTCCAGCTCCTACGAGCAGTACTTC.

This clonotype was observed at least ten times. This chain's CDR3 is CSARDMGEGGYTF. The CDR3 DNA is TGCAGTGCTAGAGATATGGGGGAGGGAGGCTACACCTTC. The J gene is TRBJ1-2, the V gene TRBV20-1; the D gene is possibly TRBD1 (5 bases). CDR3 length: 13 residues. Germline V gene sequence: CDR1 DFQATT, CDR2 SNEGSKA (reference sequence). V lost 0 bases to trimming and J lost 8 bases, with 13 bases between them.

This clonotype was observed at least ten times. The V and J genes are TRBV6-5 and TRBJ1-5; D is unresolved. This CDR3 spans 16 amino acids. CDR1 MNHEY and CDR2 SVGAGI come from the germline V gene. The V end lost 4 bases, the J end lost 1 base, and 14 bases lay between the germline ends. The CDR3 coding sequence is TGTGCCAGCAGTTCCACGGGTTCCGGCAGCAATCAGCCCCAGCATTTT. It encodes CASSSTGSGSNQPQHF.

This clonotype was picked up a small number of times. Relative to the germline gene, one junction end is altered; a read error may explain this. The CDR3 nucleotides are TGCGCCAGCAGCCACCCAGGACAGGGCTCCTACGAGCAGTCCTTC. Translation: CASSHPGQGSYEQSF. V usage is TRBV10-2 and J usage is TRBJ2-7; 8 positions agree with TRBD1. This CDR3 spans 15 amino acids. Germline V gives CDR1 WSHSY, CDR2 SAAADI.

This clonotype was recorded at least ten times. CDR3 amino acids: CATSEPTGGETQYF. Here the CDR3 DNA reads TGTGCCACCAGTGAGCCCACAGGGGGTGAGACCCAGTACTTC. The chain links TRBV24-1 to TRBJ2-5; 8 nucleotides align to TRBD1. V shed 4 bases, J shed 5 bases, and the junction held 5 bases outside the gene matches. CDR1 is KGHDR, CDR2 SFDVKD, per germline. There are 14 residues in the CDR3.

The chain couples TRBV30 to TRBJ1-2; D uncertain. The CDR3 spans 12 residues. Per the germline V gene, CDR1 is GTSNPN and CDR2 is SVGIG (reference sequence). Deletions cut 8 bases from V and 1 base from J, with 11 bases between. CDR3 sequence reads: CAGQGYNYGYTF. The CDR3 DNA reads TGTGCCGGCCAAGGTTATAACTATGGCTACACCTTC.

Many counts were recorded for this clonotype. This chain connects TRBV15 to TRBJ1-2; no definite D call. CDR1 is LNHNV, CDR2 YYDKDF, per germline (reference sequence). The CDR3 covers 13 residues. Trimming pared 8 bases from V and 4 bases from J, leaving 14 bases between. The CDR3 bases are TGTGCCACCGATCAGGACGGTTTCTATGGCTACACCTTC. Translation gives CATDQDGFYGYTF.

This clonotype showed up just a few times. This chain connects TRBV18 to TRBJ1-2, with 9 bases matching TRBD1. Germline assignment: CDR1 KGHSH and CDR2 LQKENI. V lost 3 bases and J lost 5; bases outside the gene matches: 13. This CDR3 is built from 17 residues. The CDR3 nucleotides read TGTGCCAGCTCACCGGGCCACCCGGCAGGGACAGGGTATGGCTACACCTTC. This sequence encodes CASSPGHPAGTGYGYTF.

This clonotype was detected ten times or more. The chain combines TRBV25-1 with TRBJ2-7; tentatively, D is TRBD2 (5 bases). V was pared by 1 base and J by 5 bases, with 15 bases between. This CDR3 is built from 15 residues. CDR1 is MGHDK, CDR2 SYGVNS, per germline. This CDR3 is CASSEFVSLRDEQYF. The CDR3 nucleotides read TGTGCCAGCAGTGAATTTGTCAGTCTGAGGGACGAGCAGTACTTC.

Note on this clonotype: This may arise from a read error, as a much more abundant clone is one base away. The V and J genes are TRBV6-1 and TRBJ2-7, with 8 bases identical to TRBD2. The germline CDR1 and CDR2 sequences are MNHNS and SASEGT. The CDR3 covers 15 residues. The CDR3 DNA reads TGTGTCAGCTTTAGCGGGACTAGTGGCTCCTACGAGCAGTACTTC. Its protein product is CVSFSGTSGSYEQYF.